What follows are 9 T cell receptor beta chains derived from one specimen sequenced in a study of blood T cell repertoires in COVID-19. Here immunoSEQ multiplex PCR was the method, and the copy in TCRdb shows in-frame clones only, minus some. The sample includes over 85,000 clones, over 75% of them seen just once. The sequenced sample was peripheral blood. Source of these receptors: a man in his fifties or sixties with acute or convalescent COVID-19.

The chain uses TRBV2 and TRBJ2-2; weak D call: TRBD1 (5 bases). The length of the CDR3 is 13 residues. Germline CDR1 and CDR2: SNHLY and FYNNEI. V shed 6 bases and J shed 5 bases, with 10 bases lying between them. CDR3 sequence: CASSQTATGELFF. The CDR3 nucleotides read TGTGCCAGCAGCCAGACAGCTACCGGGGAGCTGTTTTTT.

This clone was picked up a small number of times. The gene calls are TRBV2 and TRBJ2-7; D is perhaps TRBD1 (5 bases). The germline V gene encodes CDR1 SNHLY and CDR2 FYNNEI. Between the trimmed V and J ends, which lost 5 bases and 2 bases, there was a span of 7 bases. The CDR3 runs to 12 residues. The CDR3 DNA reads TGTGCCAGCAGTAGGGGTCCCTACGAGCAGTACTTC. It encodes CASSRGPYEQYF.

This clone was counted a single time. The V and J genes are TRBV14 and TRBJ2-7; TRBD2 matches 10 bases. With V trimmed by 6 bases and J by 6 bases, 5 bases remained unmatched. The CDR3 extends over 13 amino acids. The germline gives CDR1 SGHDN, CDR2 FVKESK. CDR3 amino acids: CASRAGGPSEQYF. The CDR3 coding sequence is TGTGCCAGCAGAGCGGGAGGGCCTAGCGAGCAGTACTTC.

The chain couples TRBV5-1 to TRBJ2-7; TRBD2 agrees at 12 bases. J gave up 0 bases and V 4 bases, and 2 bases lay outside the gene matches. Germline values: CDR1 SGHRS, CDR2 YFSETQ. This CDR3 spans 15 amino acids. The CDR3 loop reads CASSTGLAGSYEQYF. CDR3 bases: TGCGCCAGCAGCACGGGACTAGCGGGCTCCTACGAGCAGTACTTC.

J is TRBJ2-3 and V is TRBV5-1; TRBD1 matches 9 bases. The CDR3 loop spans 15 amino acids. The germline CDR1 and CDR2 sequences are SGHRS and YFSETQ. V gave up 0 bases and J gave up 4 bases; unmatched junction bases: 3. For the CDR3, the DNA is TGCGCCAGCAGCTTGGGGACAGGGGACGCAGATACGCAGTATTTT. This gives the protein CASSLGTGDADTQYF.

The J gene is TRBJ1-6, the V gene TRBV5-1; the D is unclear. The CDR3 sequence is 14 residues long. The germline V gene encodes CDR1 SGHRS and CDR2 YFSETQ. The DNA for the CDR3 is TGCGCGTCGCGGAGAGAAGCAGATAATTCACCCCTCCACTTT. It encodes CASRREADNSPLHF.

This chain joins TRBV19 and TRBJ1-6; 7 nucleotides agree with TRBD1. Per germline, CDR1 LNHDA and CDR2 SQIVND (reference sequence). The CDR3 totals 16 residues. The trim removed 5 bases at V and 0 bases at J, leaving 4 bases unmatched. CDR3 DNA sequence: TGTGCCAGTAGTGCCAGGGGGAGCTCCTATAATTCACCCCTCCACTTT. Translating gives CASSARGSSYNSPLHF.

The DNA of the CDR3 is TGTGCCAGCAGCTTAGGTGCGGGGGACTTGAAGACCCAGTACTTC. It specifies CASSLGAGDLKTQYF. The chain carries TRBV11-2 and TRBJ2-5, with 7 bases aligning to TRBD2. The CDR3 has 15 residues. Unmatched junction bases numbered 8, after V lost 1 base and J lost 6 bases. Germline V lookup: CDR1 SGHAT, CDR2 FQNNGV.

This clone was recorded once. J is TRBJ2-1 and V is TRBV3-1 (or the pseudogene TRBV3-2); D might be TRBD2 (5 bases). This CDR3 is built from 14 residues. From germline, CDR1 is LGHDT and CDR2 YNNKEL (reference sequence). V was clipped by 7 bases and J by 0 bases, with 10 bases between them. CDR3 sequence reads: CASTGTSSYNEQFF. The CDR3 bases are TGTGCCAGCACGGGTACTAGCTCCTACAATGAGCAGTTCTTC.